This T cell receptor (beta chain) comes out of a study of CD8+ T cells in alopecia areata. Treatment described: oral pan-JAK inhibitor, 5-10 mg twice daily. RNA extraction and reverse transcription yielded cDNA as sequencing template. Produced via immunoSEQ multiplex PCR; TCRdb's table is partial and in-frame only. This sample yields 170,000 or so clones, of which under 60% are seen a single time; over 10% belongs to the top ten. The TCR comes from a human donor with alopecia areata. Sequences were derived from CD8+ T cells sorted from blood, sampled at week 24, from a patient treated with tofacitinib.

The CDR3 DNA follows: TGCGCCAGCCTACACCGGGACAGGGGAAGCACAGATACGCAGTATTTT. Amino acid sequence: CASLHRDRGSTDTQYF. The chain links TRBV5-1 to TRBJ2-3, with TRBD1 matching over 10 bases. In germline, CDR1 is SGHRS, CDR2 YFSETQ. The junction had 8 bases not matched to a gene; V was cut back by 7 bases and J by 0 bases. This CDR3 region has 16 residues.